This TCR beta chain was observed in a study of technical replicates of blood from several donors. The CDR3 is 13 residues long. Trimming took off 0 bases at V and 7 bases at J, with 11 bases between the two ends. Germline V CDR1 and CDR2: SGHNT, YYREEE (reference sequence). The data were produced by immunoSEQ multiplex PCR, yet TCRdb's version contains in-frame clones alone and is incomplete. The table has more than 45,000 clones, roughly nine tenths seen once. This chain uses TRBV5-4 with TRBJ2-7; no firm D call. The source of this sequence is a human donor in good health. Some clones in this sample may be carry-over from other donors' samples. Sequenced sample: PBMCs. DNA for the CDR3: TGTGCCAGCAGCTTGGAGCAGGTTATGGAGCAGTACTTC. Translation gives CASSLEQVMEQYF. The entire variable domain, with the rest obtained from reference TRBV5-4 and TRBJ2-7, is as follows: ETGVTQSPTHLIKTRGQQVTLRCSSQSGHNTVSWYQQALGQGPQFIFQYYREEENGRGNFPPRFSGLQFPNYSSELNVNALELDDSALYLCASSLEQVMEQYFGPGTRLTVT.